Presented here are 20 T cell receptor beta chains from one specimen sequenced in a study of metastatic and nonmetastatic thyroid tumors. Ahead of thyroid surgery, no patient had received treatment of any kind. TCRdb reprocessed the PCR reads via MiXCR. The sample contains more than 85,000 clones, around 7.8% of which appear only once. The sequencing sample was made of blood. Source of these receptors: a female donor with papillary thyroid cancer or a benign thyroid nodule (not recorded which). Some clones in this sample may be carry-over from other donors' samples.

This clone was found a few times. The CDR3 region is CASSPPTGHNSPLHF. CDR3 DNA: TGTGCCAGCAGTCCCCCGACAGGGCATAATTCACCCCTCCACTTT. V and J are TRBV28 and TRBJ1-6; TRBD1 matches at 7 bases. With 5 bases clipped from V and 5 bases from J, the junction kept 6 bases outside the gene matches. The CDR3 loop spans 15 amino acids. Germline V CDR1 and CDR2: MDHEN, SYDVKM.

Ten or more counts support this clone. The chain uses TRBV24-1 and TRBJ1-4; a possible D gene is TRBD1 (6 bases). The germline gives CDR1 KGHDR, CDR2 SFDVKD. The CDR3 sequence is 14 residues long. Trimming removed 8 bases at V and 6 bases at J, with 15 bases between. CDR3 loop: CATMTLDSYEKLFF. The CDR3 DNA follows: TGTGCCACCATGACACTGGACAGTTATGAAAAACTGTTTTTT.

V gene TRBV2 combines with J gene TRBJ1-2; D ambiguous. This CDR3 has 15 amino acids. Trimming left V 2 bases short and J 2 bases short, with 12 bases between. CDR1 is SNHLY, CDR2 FYNNEI, per germline. The CDR3 DNA reads as TGTGCCAGCAGTGAATCTCAGGCGTTAAACTATGGCTACACCTTC. This sequence encodes CASSESQALNYGYTF. Full variable domain (missing parts from reference TRBV2 and TRBJ1-2): EPEVTQTPSHQVTQMGQEVILRCVPISNHLYFYWYRQILGQKVEFLVSFYNNEISEKSEIFDDQFSVERPDGSNFTLKIRSTKLEDSAMYFCASSESQALNYGYTFGSGTRLTVV.

The chain employs TRBV6-4 and TRBJ2-1; the D gene is possibly TRBD2 (6 bases). CDR1 is MRHNA, CDR2 SNTAGT, per germline. The CDR3 is 14 residues long. V lost 8 bases and J lost 3, with 14 bases in between. The CDR3 region has the DNA TGTGCCAGCTCGGGAGAGCCAAACTACAATGAGCAGTTCTTC. Translating gives CASSGEPNYNEQFF.

Many counts were recorded for this clone. This sample also contains other DNA sequences that code for the same CDR3. The V gene is TRBV12-5, the J gene TRBJ2-1, with TRBD2 identical over 7 bases. This CDR3 is built from 14 residues. Trimming cost V 5 bases and J 7 bases; bases outside gene matches: 8. The germline V gene encodes CDR1 LGHNT and CDR2 FRNRAP. This CDR3 is CASGPGGIGNEQFF. The CDR3 bases are TGTGCTAGTGGTCCCGGGGGGATTGGAAATGAGCAGTTCTTC.

This clone was found many times. The rearrangement uses TRBV2 and TRBJ2-7; D is perhaps TRBD1 (6 bases). Trimming pared 1 base from V and 0 bases from J, leaving 7 bases between. The germline V gene encodes CDR1 SNHLY and CDR2 FYNNEI. The CDR3 contains 14 residues. CDR3 sequence reads: CASSEGGLSYEQYF. The CDR3 nucleotides are TGTGCCAGCAGTGAAGGGGGGCTCTCCTACGAGCAGTACTTC.

The table lists this clone with a few counts. This rearrangement joins TRBV7-8 to TRBJ1-1; maybe TRBD1 (6 bases). CDR1 is SGHVS and CDR2 is FQNEAQ in the germline V gene. This CDR3 contains 13 residues. V shed 3 bases and J shed 6 bases, with 11 bases lying between them. This chain's CDR3 is CASSLTGRSEAFF. The CDR3 DNA follows: TGTGCCAGCAGCTTGACAGGTCGGTCTGAAGCTTTCTTT.

This clone was detected a few times. The chain joins TRBV7-6 to TRBJ2-2, with 7 bases identical to TRBD2. This CDR3 contains 16 residues. From germline, CDR1 is SGHVS and CDR2 FNYEAQ. V gave up 5 bases and J gave up 4 bases; unmatched junction bases: 10. The chain's CDR3 is CASSPRTRASTGELFF. CDR3 DNA: TGTGCCAGCAGCCCTCGGACTAGAGCGAGCACCGGGGAGCTGTTTTTT.

This clone was recorded a few times. CDR3 amino acids: CASRLEERSYNSPLHF. CDR3 sequence (DNA): TGTGCCAGCAGGTTGGAAGAAAGATCCTATAATTCACCCCTCCACTTT. This chain connects TRBV6-1 to TRBJ1-6; no clear D gene. CDR3 length: 16 amino acids. In germline, CDR1 is MNHNS, CDR2 SASEGT. Trimming took 6 bases from V and 1 from J, leaving 13 bases between them.

This clone was seen at least ten times. This chain uses TRBV3-1 with TRBJ2-3; D remains ambiguous. Germline V gives CDR1 LGHDT, CDR2 YNNKEL (reference sequence). Trimming left V 4 bases short and J 4 bases short, with 9 bases between. CDR3 length: 13 residues. CDR3 in amino acids: CASSRLDPDTQYF. The CDR3 nucleotides are TGTGCCAGCAGCCGCTTGGACCCAGATACGCAGTATTTT.

This clone was seen repeatedly, ten times or more. V gene TRBV6-1 combines with J gene TRBJ1-4, with D perhaps TRBD1 (6 bases). The V end was cut by 5 bases, the J end by 0 bases, with 19 bases between. This CDR3 spans 18 amino acids. Germline values: CDR1 MNHNS, CDR2 SASEGT. The CDR3 reads CASSKDSSVLTTNEKLFF. Written as DNA, the CDR3 is TGTGCCAGCAGTAAGGACAGCTCCGTACTGACAACTAATGAAAAACTGTTTTTT.

This clone occurred many times. The V call is TRBV3-1, the J call TRBJ2-5, with D perhaps matching TRBD2 (6 bases). Germline CDR1 LGHDT, CDR2 YNNKEL (reference sequence). This CDR3 spans 15 amino acids. Deletions cut 1 base from V and 5 bases from J, with 14 bases between. The CDR3 DNA reads TGTGCCAGCAGCCAAGTTGGAGGGATGAGGGAGACCCAGTACTTC. Translating it yields CASSQVGGMRETQYF.

This clone was seen more than once but under ten times. This chain uses TRBV6-6 with TRBJ2-1; 7 bases are a match to TRBD2. Trimming removed 6 bases from V and 8 bases from J; junction bases left unmatched: 16. Germline values: CDR1 MNHNY, CDR2 SVGAGI (reference sequence). The CDR3 loop spans 16 amino acids. CDR3 loop: CASSPLPPGGKDEQFF. The CDR3 DNA reads TGTGCCAGCAGCCCCCTCCCACCGGGGGGTAAGGATGAGCAGTTCTTC.

This clone was counted a few times. This rearrangement joins TRBV10-2 to TRBJ2-2; 13 positions agree with TRBD2. Germline CDR1 and CDR2: WSHSY and SAAADI. V shed 9 bases, J shed 3 bases, and the junction held 4 bases outside the gene matches. This CDR3 contains 15 residues. CDR3 sequence (DNA): TGCGCCAGTGGGGGACTAGCGGGGTACACCGGGGAGCTGTTTTTT. Translating it yields CASGGLAGYTGELFF.

This clone was detected many times. V gene TRBV11-2 combines with J gene TRBJ2-3; 7 nucleotides align to TRBD2. The J segment lost 5 bases and the V segment lost 3 bases, leaving 8 bases of the junction unmatched. Germline V CDR1 and CDR2: SGHAT, FQNNGV. CDR3 length equals 15 residues. The CDR3 DNA follows: TGTGCCAGCAGCTTGGAAGCGGGGACGGGAGATACGCAGTATTTT. It encodes CASSLEAGTGDTQYF.

In this sample, this clone turned up a few times. A much larger clone differs from this one at a single base, so this may be a read error. This rearrangement joins TRBV19 to TRBJ2-2; D uncertain. Germline values: CDR1 LNHDA, CDR2 SQIVND (reference sequence). V was trimmed by 5 bases and J by 6 bases, leaving 13 bases between them. The CDR3 has 14 residues. CDR3 sequence: CASSPGLVSGELFF. Here the CDR3 DNA reads TGTGCCAGTAGTCCCGGGTTGGTCTCCGGGGAGCTGTTTTTT.

This clone was picked up many times. Other nucleotide sequences in the sample specify the same CDR3. The V and J genes are TRBV15 and TRBJ1-2; D not resolved. Trimming shortened V by 1 base and J by 8 bases, and 5 bases separated the two germline ends. The CDR3 spans 11 residues. CDR1 and CDR2 (germline): LNHNV, YYDKDF (reference sequence). For the CDR3, the DNA is TGTGCCACCAGCAGAGGGGTCGGCTACACCTTC. Its translation: CATSRGVGYTF.

The chain is built from TRBV5-4 and TRBJ2-1; D is tentatively TRBD1 or TRBD2 (5 bases each). CDR3 size: 15 residues. CDR1 and CDR2 from the germline V gene are SGHNT and YYREEE (reference sequence). V was cut by 6 bases and J by 4 bases, with 17 bases left in between. CDR3 sequence reads: CASKRTGPGYNEQFF. The DNA for the CDR3 is TGTGCCAGCAAGCGCACGGGACCGGGGTACAATGAGCAGTTCTTC.

Ten or more counts support this clone. The genes are TRBV2 and TRBJ2-3; tentatively, D is TRBD2 (6 bases). Trimming pared 3 bases from V and 3 bases from J, leaving 10 bases between. CDR3 length: 14 amino acids. Germline V gives CDR1 SNHLY, CDR2 FYNNEI. In DNA form, the CDR3 reads TGTGCCAGCAGTGATCCCAGCGGGACAGATACGCAGTATTTT. This gives the protein CASSDPSGTDTQYF.

This clone was picked up many times. The chain uses TRBV11-2 and TRBJ1-1, with 7 bases aligning to TRBD1. The germline V gene has CDR1 SGHAT and CDR2 FQNNGV. V lost 5 bases to trimming and J lost 6 bases; unmatched junction nucleotides: 15. The CDR3 contains 16 residues. The CDR3, as DNA: TGTGCCAGCAGCCTTTGGACAGGTCCGCCCGGAGCTGAAGCTTTCTTT. Protein: CASSLWTGPPGAEAFF. The full variable domain, completed using reference TRBV11-2 and TRBJ1-1, is EAGVAQSPRYKIIEKRQSVAFWCNPISGHATLYWYQQILGQGPKLLIQFQNNGVVDDSQLPKDRFSAERLKGVDSTLKIQPAKLEDSAVYLCASSLWTGPPGAEAFFGQGTRLTVV.